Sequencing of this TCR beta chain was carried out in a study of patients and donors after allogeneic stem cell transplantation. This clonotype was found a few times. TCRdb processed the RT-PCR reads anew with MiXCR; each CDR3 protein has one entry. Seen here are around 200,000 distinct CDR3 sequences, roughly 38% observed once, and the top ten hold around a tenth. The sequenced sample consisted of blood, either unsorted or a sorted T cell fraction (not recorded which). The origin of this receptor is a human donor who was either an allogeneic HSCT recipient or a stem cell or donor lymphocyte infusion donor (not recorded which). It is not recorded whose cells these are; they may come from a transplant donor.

This CDR3 reads CATGTGKNTEAFF. CDR3 nucleotide sequence: TGTGCCACAGGGACAGGGAAGAACACTGAAGCTTTCTTT. This chain links TRBV6-5 with TRBJ1-1; 9 bases fit TRBD1. After removal of 10 bases from V and 1 base from J, the junction contained 4 bases not matched to a gene. From germline, CDR1 is MNHEY and CDR2 SVGAGI. This CDR3 is 13 amino acids long.